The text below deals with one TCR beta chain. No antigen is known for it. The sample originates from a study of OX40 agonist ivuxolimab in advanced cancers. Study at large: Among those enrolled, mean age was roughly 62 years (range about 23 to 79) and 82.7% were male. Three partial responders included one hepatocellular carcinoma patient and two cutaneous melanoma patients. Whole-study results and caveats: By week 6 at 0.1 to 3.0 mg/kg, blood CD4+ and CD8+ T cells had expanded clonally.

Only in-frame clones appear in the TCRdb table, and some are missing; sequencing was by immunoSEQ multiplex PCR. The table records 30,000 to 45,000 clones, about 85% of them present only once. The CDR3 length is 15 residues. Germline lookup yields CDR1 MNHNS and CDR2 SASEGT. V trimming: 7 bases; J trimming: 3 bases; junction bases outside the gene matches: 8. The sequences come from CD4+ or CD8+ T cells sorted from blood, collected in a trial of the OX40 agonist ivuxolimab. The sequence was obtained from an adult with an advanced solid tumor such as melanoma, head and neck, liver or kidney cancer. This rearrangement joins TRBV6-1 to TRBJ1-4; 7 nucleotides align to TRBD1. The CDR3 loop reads CASNRQGGANEKLFF. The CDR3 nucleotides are TGTGCCAGCAATCGACAAGGGGGCGCTAATGAAAAACTGTTTTTT.